This TCR beta chain comes out of a study of blood T cell repertoires in COVID-19. On the study more broadly: Recovered status applied to Cohort 3 donors who had two consecutive negative PCRs. It also applied to those with clearance or with symptom resolution.

The CDR3 is made up of 13 amino acids. Germline V gene data show CDR1 as LGHNA and CDR2 as YSLEER. Trimming stripped 1 base from V and 8 bases from J, with 9 bases between. Sequencing was performed with immunoSEQ multiplex PCR; in TCRdb, only in-frame clones are kept and a portion is missing. In the table there are some 300,000 clones, roughly 91% of which are singletons. The material sequenced was PBMCs or T cells enriched from blood (not recorded which). This chain joins TRBV4-3 and TRBJ2-1; D unclear. The TCR was taken from a woman aged 60-75 years in a cohort exposed to, infected with or recovered from COVID-19 (not recorded which). The CDR3 sequence: CASSQGVGDEQFF. DNA of the CDR3: TGCGCCAGCAGCCAAGGGGTGGGCGATGAGCAGTTCTTC.